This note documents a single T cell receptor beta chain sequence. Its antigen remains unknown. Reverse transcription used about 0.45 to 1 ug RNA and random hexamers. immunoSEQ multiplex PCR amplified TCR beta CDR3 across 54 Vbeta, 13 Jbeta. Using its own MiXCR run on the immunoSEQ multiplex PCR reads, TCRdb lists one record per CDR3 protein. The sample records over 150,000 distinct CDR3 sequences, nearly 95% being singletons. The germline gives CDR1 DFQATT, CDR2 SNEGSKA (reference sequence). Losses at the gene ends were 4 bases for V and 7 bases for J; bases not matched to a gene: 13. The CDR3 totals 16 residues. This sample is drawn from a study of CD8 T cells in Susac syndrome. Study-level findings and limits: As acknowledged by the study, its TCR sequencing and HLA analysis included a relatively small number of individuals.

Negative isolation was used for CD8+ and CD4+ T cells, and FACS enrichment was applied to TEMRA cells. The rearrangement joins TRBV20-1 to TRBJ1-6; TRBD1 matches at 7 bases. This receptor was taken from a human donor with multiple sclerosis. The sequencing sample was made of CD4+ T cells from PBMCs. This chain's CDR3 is CSAKRGGVLENSPLHF. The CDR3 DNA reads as TGCAGTGCTAAGAGAGGGGGCGTCCTGGAAAATTCACCCCTCCACTTT.